One sample yielded the 26 T cell receptor beta chains listed below, sequenced in a study of PD-L1 blockade in urothelial cancer. Time point reported: peripheral blood 6 weeks after treatment start. Clones were sequenced by immunoSEQ multiplex PCR, and TCRdb holds only the in-frame ones, with some missing. Of 35,000 to 55,000 clones in the sample, almost 85% were seen once. Sample: PBMCs, taken around atezolizumab (anti-PD-L1) treatment. The receptors shown here come from a man in his sixties with urothelial cancer.

The rearrangement joins TRBV19 to TRBJ2-2, with 11 bases identical to TRBD2. From germline, CDR1 is LNHDA and CDR2 SQIVND (reference sequence). The CDR3 is 17 residues long. Losses at the gene ends were 4 bases for V and 0 bases for J; bases not matched to a gene: 4. CDR3 sequence reads: CASSTLAGGANTGELFF. Written as DNA, the CDR3 is TGTGCCAGTAGTACCTTAGCGGGGGGGGCGAACACCGGGGAGCTGTTTTTT.

V gene TRBV4-1 combines with J gene TRBJ2-2; D gene uncertain. Germline CDR1 is MGHRA and CDR2 is YSYEKL. The V end lost 4 bases, the J end lost 3 bases, and 3 bases lay between the germline ends. The length of the CDR3 is 12 residues. CDR3 sequence: CASSPDTGELFF. The DNA of the CDR3 is TGCGCCAGCAGCCCGGACACCGGGGAGCTGTTTTTT.

This clone was seen only a few times. The rearrangement joins TRBV7-9 to TRBJ1-1; D possibly corresponds to TRBD1 (5 bases). In germline, CDR1 is SEHNR, CDR2 FQNEAQ (reference sequence). V was trimmed by 1 base and J by 8 bases, leaving 5 bases between them. The CDR3 covers 11 residues. CDR3 protein: CASSLDREAFF. CDR3 nucleotide sequence: TGTGCCAGCAGCTTAGACAGGGAAGCTTTCTTT.

The V call is TRBV11-2, the J call TRBJ2-2; 7 bases match TRBD1. Germline V gene lookup returns CDR1 SGHAT and CDR2 FQNNGV. The CDR3 length is 14 residues. The V and J ends lost 5 bases and 6 bases, in that order; junction bases with no gene match: 6. CDR3 loop: CASSQQGFPGELFF. The CDR3 DNA follows: TGTGCCAGCAGCCAACAGGGGTTCCCCGGGGAGCTGTTTTTT. Drawing the rest from reference TRBV11-2 and TRBJ2-2, the complete variable domain is EAGVAQSPRYKIIEKRQSVAFWCNPISGHATLYWYQQILGQGPKLLIQFQNNGVVDDSQLPKDRFSAERLKGVDSTLKIQPAKLEDSAVYLCASSQQGFPGELFFGEGSRLTVL.

The V and J genes are TRBV5-1 and TRBJ2-1, with D hard to call. V lost 0 bases to trimming and J lost 4 bases, with 11 bases between them. This CDR3 spans 15 amino acids. Germline V gene sequence: CDR1 SGHRS, CDR2 YFSETQ. In nucleotides, the CDR3 is TGCGCCAGCAGCTTGGCGGCGGTGTTATACAATGAGCAGTTCTTC. It specifies CASSLAAVLYNEQFF.

This clone was detected a few times. The chain carries TRBV7-9 and TRBJ2-2; unclear D gene. CDR1 and CDR2 from the germline V gene are SEHNR and FQNEAQ (reference sequence). Trimming took 5 bases from V and 8 from J, leaving 9 bases between them. The length of the CDR3 is 12 residues. The CDR3 is CASSLTAGELFF. The DNA of the CDR3 is TGTGCCAGCAGCCTAACCGCGGGGGAGCTGTTTTTT.

Only one count was recorded for this clone. J is TRBJ2-7 and V is TRBV5-6; D possibly corresponds to TRBD2 (6 bases). Trimming took 3 bases from V and 6 from J, leaving 10 bases between them. The V gene's germline CDR1 is SGHDT and CDR2 YYEEEE. The CDR3 is 12 amino acids. The DNA for the CDR3 is TGTGCCAGCAGCTGGGGGGACTTCGAGCAGTACTTC. Its protein product is CASSWGDFEQYF.

V usage is TRBV10-3 and J usage is TRBJ1-1, with 7 bases matching TRBD1. The length of the CDR3 is 16 residues. Germline V lookup: CDR1 ENHRY, CDR2 SYGVKD. V shed 2 bases and J 5 bases; nucleotides not matched to a gene: 11. Here the CDR3 reads CAISERQGGRFTEAFF. As DNA, the CDR3 is TGTGCCATCAGTGAGAGGCAGGGGGGTCGGTTTACTGAAGCTTTCTTT.

The chain couples TRBV27 to TRBJ2-7, with 9 bases aligning to TRBD1. The V segment lost 2 bases and the J segment 4 bases; nucleotides outside the gene matches: 9. Germline V gene sequence: CDR1 MNHEY, CDR2 SMNVEV (reference sequence). This CDR3 has 16 amino acids. CDR3 loop: CASSLNGGTGPYEQYF. In DNA, the CDR3 is TGTGCCAGCAGTTTAAACGGGGGGACAGGGCCGTACGAGCAGTACTTC.

V usage is TRBV5-8 and J usage is TRBJ2-1; 9 bases map to TRBD2. J lost 4 bases, V lost 0 bases, and 2 bases had no gene match. The CDR3 sequence is 15 residues long. Germline lookup yields CDR1 SGHTS and CDR2 YDEGEE. For the CDR3, the DNA is TGTGCCAGCAGCTTGGGTAGCGGGGGATACAATGAGCAGTTCTTC. Residues: CASSLGSGGYNEQFF. Based on the CDR3 plus reference TRBV5-8 and TRBJ2-1, the full variable domain is EAGVTQSPTHLIKTRGQQATLRCSPISGHTSVYWYQQALGLGLQFLLWYDEGEERNRGNFPPRFSGRQFPNYSSELNVNALELEDSALYLCASSLGSGGYNEQFFGPGTRLTVL.

The J gene is TRBJ2-7, the V gene TRBV30; D unclear. With 1 base removed from V and 0 bases from J, the gap between germline ends came to 4 bases. The germline V gene encodes CDR1 GTSNPN and CDR2 SVGIG (reference sequence). This CDR3 region has 12 residues. The CDR3 sequence is CAWSGLSYEQYF. In nucleotides, the CDR3 is TGTGCCTGGAGTGGGCTCTCCTACGAGCAGTACTTC.

The CDR3 loop reads CASRGVGEKLFF. CDR3 DNA sequence: TGTGCCAGCAGGGGCGTGGGTGAAAAACTGTTTTTT. This chain links TRBV27 with TRBJ1-4, with D unclear. The V end was cut by 6 bases, the J end by 7 bases, with 9 bases between. The CDR3 is made up of 12 amino acids. Germline loops: CDR1 MNHEY, CDR2 SMNVEV (reference sequence).

The V and J genes are TRBV7-9 and TRBJ2-5, with D maybe TRBD2 (5 bases). Germline V gene sequence: CDR1 SEHNR, CDR2 FQNEAQ (reference sequence). Between the trimmed V and J ends, which lost 0 bases and 3 bases, there was a span of 14 bases. The CDR3 runs to 16 residues. The DNA for the CDR3 is TGTGCCAGCAGCTTAGCGCTCAGGAAACTAGAAGAGACCCAGTACTTC. It specifies CASSLALRKLEETQYF. Using reference TRBV7-9 and TRBJ2-5 for the parts outside the CDR3, the full variable domain is DTGVSQNPRHKITKRGQNVTFRCDPISEHNRLYWYRQTLGQGPEFLTYFQNEAQLEKSRLLSDRFSAERPKGSFSTLEIQRTEQGDSAMYLCASSLALRKLEETQYFGPGTRLLVL.

The rearrangement links TRBV4-2 to TRBJ2-7, with D maybe TRBD1 (6 bases). The CDR3 consists of 15 residues. The germline V and J ends were trimmed by 4 bases and 3 bases, with 16 bases remaining between them. Germline V gene lookup returns CDR1 LGHNA and CDR2 YNFKEQ. Here the CDR3 DNA reads TGTGCCAGCAGCCTCTCGACCCAAGGGGGCTACGAGCAGTACTTC. Translating it yields CASSLSTQGGYEQYF.

The J gene is TRBJ2-7, the V gene TRBV28, with TRBD1 as a possible D gene (6 bases). Germline assignment: CDR1 MDHEN and CDR2 SYDVKM. V was trimmed by 5 bases and J by 3 bases, leaving 17 bases between them. The length of the CDR3 is 15 residues. CDR3 bases: TGTGCCAGCAGTCCGAGGACAGCTCCCCTCTACGAGCAGTACTTC. It translates to CASSPRTAPLYEQYF.

The rearrangement links TRBV25-1 to TRBJ2-7, with 10 bases aligning to TRBD1. Per the germline V gene, CDR1 is MGHDK and CDR2 is SYGVNS. This CDR3 comprises 13 residues. V was clipped by 4 bases and J by 9 bases; unmatched bases: 6. CDR3: CASSGDRGWVQYF. CDR3 nucleotide sequence: TGTGCCAGCAGTGGGGACAGGGGTTGGGTGCAGTACTTC.

The chain recombines TRBV28 with TRBJ1-4; TRBD1 is a possible D gene (5 bases). Germline V gene data show CDR1 as MDHEN and CDR2 as SYDVKM. The CDR3 has 14 amino acids. V gave up 6 bases and J gave up 10 bases, with 18 bases separating them. This CDR3 is CASSRLRTTGKLFF. In DNA form, the CDR3 reads TGTGCCAGCAGCAGACTCAGGACAACCGGAAAACTGTTTTTT.

This clone appeared once. The chain employs TRBV5-1 and TRBJ2-5; 8 nucleotides align to TRBD2. The J call is uncertain, as TRBJ2-7 better fits the DNA end. The germline CDR1 and CDR2 sequences are SGHRS and YFSETQ. CDR3 length: 14 residues. The CDR3 DNA sequence: TGCGCCAGCAGGCAAGAGCGGGGGCCCTACGAGCAGTACTTC. Translated, it gives CASRQERGPYEQYF.

CDR3 in DNA: TGCGCCAGCAGCCGCCAAGGGACAGGGATAAATCAGCCCCAGCATTTT. It is translated as CASSRQGTGINQPQHF. The gene calls are TRBV4-1 and TRBJ1-5, with 9 positions matching TRBD1. CDR1 and CDR2 (germline): MGHRA, YSYEKL. J was trimmed by 4 bases and V by 4 bases; bases with no gene match: 8. CDR3 length equals 16 residues.

The chain employs TRBV7-2 and TRBJ2-1; 12 bases line up with TRBD2. J was trimmed by 4 bases and V by 5 bases; bases with no gene match: 6. Germline V gives CDR1 SGHTA, CDR2 FQGNSA. CDR3 length: 16 amino acids. The DNA of the CDR3 is TGTGCCAGCAGCCCGTCAACTAGCGGGAGGTACAATGAGCAGTTCTTC. It codes for CASSPSTSGRYNEQFF.

In this sample, this clone turned up a few times. The V gene is TRBV28, the J gene TRBJ1-2; unclear D gene. CDR1 is MDHEN, CDR2 SYDVKM, per germline. The V and J ends lost 7 bases and 0 bases respectively, with 9 bases between them. The CDR3 consists of 13 residues. The CDR3 DNA follows: TGTGCCAGCACTACGGGAGCTAACTATGGCTACACCTTC. The encoded protein is CASTTGANYGYTF.

This chain links TRBV7-2 with TRBJ2-7; TRBD1 matches 11 bases. The V segment lost 2 bases and the J segment 1 base; nucleotides outside the gene matches: 4. The CDR3 contains 16 residues. Germline V CDR1 and CDR2: SGHTA, FQGNSA. The CDR3 protein is CASSLRRDRGSYEQYF. The CDR3 coding sequence is TGTGCCAGCAGCTTACGCCGGGACAGGGGGTCCTACGAGCAGTACTTC.

This chain joins TRBV10-1 and TRBJ2-2; 7 nucleotides align to TRBD2. The ends lost 1 base at V and 4 bases at J; junction bases unmatched: 3. The CDR3 runs 15 residues. Looked up from germline, CDR1 is WNHNN and CDR2 is SYGVQD (reference sequence). The chain's CDR3 is CASSEFGLGTGELFF. The CDR3, as DNA: TGCGCCAGCAGTGAGTTCGGACTAGGCACCGGGGAGCTGTTTTTT.

This sequence joins TRBV9 and TRBJ2-5; 7 bases are a match to TRBD2. With 4 bases clipped from V and 4 bases from J, the junction kept 13 bases outside the gene matches. Per the germline V gene, CDR1 is SGDLS and CDR2 is YYNGEE. The CDR3 is made up of 16 amino acids. CDR3 protein: CASSLGGRGLGETQYF. DNA of the CDR3: TGTGCCAGCAGCCTCGGGGGGAGAGGGTTAGGAGAGACCCAGTACTTC.

The chain employs TRBV28 and TRBJ1-5; 7 bases map to TRBD1. The CDR3 loop spans 14 amino acids. Unmatched junction bases numbered 7, after V lost 6 bases and J lost 5 bases. The germline V gene has CDR1 MDHEN and CDR2 SYDVKM. The CDR3 sequence: CASRLQGRDQPQHF. The CDR3 DNA follows: TGTGCCAGCAGGTTACAGGGGCGCGATCAGCCCCAGCATTTT.

The chain links TRBV5-5 to TRBJ2-6; D not certain. V was trimmed by 4 bases and J by 2 bases, leaving 13 bases between them. The CDR3 is 16 amino acids. CDR1 and CDR2 from the germline V gene are SGHKS and YYEKEE (reference sequence). CDR3 residues: CASSASWSAGANVLTF. In DNA form, the CDR3 reads TGTGCCAGCAGCGCAAGCTGGAGCGCTGGGGCCAACGTCCTGACTTTC.